Following are 26 T cell receptor beta chains from one sample sequenced in a study of blood T cell repertoires in COVID-19. Libraries were prepared by immunoSEQ multiplex PCR; TCRdb keeps only in-frame clonotypes and omits some of them. The table has some 240,000 clones, 85% to 90% seen once. Source material: peripheral blood. The receptors shown here come from a woman aged 35 to 49 who had recovered from COVID-19.

V gene TRBV19 combines with J gene TRBJ2-3; 10 bases fit TRBD2. V gave up 4 bases and J gave up 6 bases; unmatched junction bases: 7. Germline assignment: CDR1 LNHDA and CDR2 SQIVND (reference sequence). The CDR3 sequence is 15 residues long. The CDR3 protein is CASSKAGGPADTQYF. Here the CDR3 DNA reads TGTGCCAGTAGTAAAGCGGGAGGGCCAGCCGATACGCAGTATTTT.

This chain links TRBV19 with TRBJ1-2; no clear D gene. This CDR3 is 15 amino acids long. Germline V gives CDR1 LNHDA, CDR2 SQIVND (reference sequence). Trimming took off 5 bases at V and 6 bases at J, with 19 bases between the two ends. CDR3 nucleotides: TGTGCCAGTAGTTCCTCCCTTGGGAGAAGAGATGGCTACACCTTC. It is translated as CASSSSLGRRDGYTF.

This clone was observed a few times. The rearrangement links TRBV6-1 to TRBJ1-3; TRBD1 matches 9 bases. The germline V gene has CDR1 MNHNS and CDR2 SASEGT. This CDR3 is built from 19 residues. V shed 3 bases and J 2 bases; nucleotides not matched to a gene: 14. The CDR3 DNA reads TGTGCCAGCAGTGAGCCTACGGGGACAGGGCCTATTACTGGAAACACCATATATTTT. Translation gives CASSEPTGTGPITGNTIYF.

This clone has just one count. V usage is TRBV24-1 and J usage is TRBJ1-5; perhaps TRBD1 as D (5 bases). Germline loops: CDR1 KGHDR, CDR2 SFDVKD. The ends were cut back, 1 base at V and 4 bases at J, with 10 bases in the middle. There are 15 residues in the CDR3. DNA of the CDR3: TGTGCCACCAGTGATTTCCGGACACATAATCAGCCCCAGCATTTT. Protein sequence: CATSDFRTHNQPQHF.

This clone has only one observation. The chain combines TRBV19 with TRBJ2-1, with TRBD2 matching over 10 bases. V was pared by 5 bases and J by 2 bases, with 9 bases of the junction left unmatched. Per the germline V gene, CDR1 is LNHDA and CDR2 is SQIVND (reference sequence). The CDR3 has 17 residues. CDR3 region: CASSPSQLAGTYNEQFF. The CDR3 bases are TGTGCCAGTAGTCCGTCCCAACTAGCGGGAACCTACAATGAGCAGTTCTTC.

V usage is TRBV28 and J usage is TRBJ2-4; TRBD1 is a possible D gene (5 bases). The germline gives CDR1 MDHEN, CDR2 SYDVKM. The germline V and J ends were trimmed by 3 bases and 0 bases, with 15 bases remaining between them. The CDR3 is 17 amino acids. CDR3 sequence: CASSFTSGQLAKNIQYF. Written as DNA, the CDR3 is TGTGCCAGCAGTTTTACTTCAGGACAACTAGCCAAAAACATTCAGTACTTC.

As to this clone: Relative to the germline gene, one junction end is altered; a read error may explain this. The chain combines TRBV7-9 with TRBJ2-2, with 11 bases fitting TRBD1. There are 19 residues in the CDR3. Per the germline V gene, CDR1 is SEHNR and CDR2 is FQNEAQ (reference sequence). CDR3: CASSPRGGQGVANTGELFF. DNA for the CDR3: TGCGCCAGCAGCCCAAGGGGGGGACAGGGGGTCGCGAACACCGGGGAGCTGTTTTTT.

The CDR3 sequence is CASSLGGTSSDTQYF. The CDR3 DNA reads TGCGCCAGCAGCCTTGGCGGGACTAGCTCGGATACGCAGTATTTT. The chain carries TRBV4-1 and TRBJ2-3; TRBD2 matches 9 bases. Trimming at V came to 4 bases and at J to 6 bases, leaving 8 bases not matched to a gene. Germline V gene sequence: CDR1 MGHRA, CDR2 YSYEKL. The CDR3 contains 15 residues.

This rearrangement joins TRBV11-2 to TRBJ2-7; 8 nucleotides agree with TRBD2. This CDR3 contains 11 residues. Germline CDR1 is SGHAT and CDR2 is FQNNGV. Trimming at V came to 8 bases and at J to 3 bases, leaving 0 bases not matched to a gene. The CDR3 loop is CASRGGYEQYF. For the CDR3, the DNA is TGTGCCAGCCGGGGGGGCTACGAGCAGTACTTC.

This rearrangement joins TRBV5-4 to TRBJ2-2; 10 bases line up with TRBD2. Trimming took 4 bases from V and 3 from J; bases not matched to a gene: 6. This CDR3 is 16 amino acids long. The germline gives CDR1 SGHNT, CDR2 YYREEE (reference sequence). The chain's CDR3 is CASSPPGLADTGELFF. DNA for the CDR3: TGTGCCAGCAGCCCACCCGGACTAGCGGACACCGGGGAGCTGTTTTTT.

The chain carries TRBV7-6 and TRBJ2-5, with D tentatively TRBD2 (6 bases). The CDR3 totals 14 residues. In germline, CDR1 is SGHVS, CDR2 FNYEAQ. The V end lost 6 bases, the J end lost 5 bases, and 16 bases lay between the germline ends. For the CDR3, the DNA is TGTGCCAGCAGTCTAGCGACTAGTAGGGAGACCCAGTACTTC. Its protein is CASSLATSRETQYF. The variable domain in full, completed from reference TRBV7-6 and TRBJ2-5, reads GAGVSQSPRYKVTKRGQDVALRCDPISGHVSLYWYRQALGQGPEFLTYFNYEAQQDKSGLPNDRFSAERPEGSISTLTIQRTEQRDSAMYRCASSLATSRETQYFGPGTRLLVL.

The chain joins TRBV5-1 to TRBJ2-5; 9 bases agree with TRBD1. The V gene end was trimmed by 4 bases and the J gene end by 4 bases; junction bases not matched to a gene: 8. CDR1 is SGHRS, CDR2 YFSETQ, per germline. The CDR3 covers 15 residues. CDR3 in amino acids: CASSRGQGRTETQYF. CDR3 DNA sequence: TGCGCCAGCAGCAGGGGACAGGGTCGGACAGAGACCCAGTACTTC. The full variable domain, with the rest looked up from reference TRBV5-1 and TRBJ2-5, is KAGVTQTPRYLIKTRGQQVTLSCSPISGHRSVSWYQQTPGQGLQFLFEYFSETQRNKGNFPGRFSGRQFSNSRSEMNVSTLELGDSALYLCASSRGQGRTETQYFGPGTRLLVL.

This clone was picked up a small number of times. V is TRBV7-9 and J is TRBJ1-2, with D hard to call. The germline V gene has CDR1 SEHNR and CDR2 FQNEAQ (reference sequence). Deletions cut 1 base from V and 8 bases from J, with 8 bases between. CDR3 length: 12 residues. CDR3 DNA: TGTGCCAGCAGCTTAGGGGAGACGGGCTACACCTTC. Its translation: CASSLGETGYTF.

This rearrangement joins TRBV3-1 (or the pseudogene TRBV3-2) to TRBJ1-1, with a possible D match to TRBD1 (5 bases). The CDR3 covers 13 residues. Trimming stripped 1 base from V and 4 bases from J, with 7 bases between. CDR1 is LGHDT and CDR2 is YNNKEL in the germline V gene (reference sequence). The CDR3 nucleotides are TGTGCCAGCAGCCAAGGACAGAGCACTGAAGCTTTCTTT. This encodes CASSQGQSTEAFF.

The rearrangement uses TRBV27 and TRBJ2-5; TRBD1 might be the D (6 bases). Trimming stripped 10 bases from V and 5 bases from J, with 14 bases between. This CDR3 is built from 12 residues. Germline assignment: CDR1 MNHEY and CDR2 SMNVEV (reference sequence). The CDR3: CATGRGYETQYF. Here the CDR3 DNA reads TGTGCCACCGGAAGGGGGTATGAGACCCAGTACTTC.

J is TRBJ1-4 and V is TRBV19; the D is unclear. The germline V gene has CDR1 LNHDA and CDR2 SQIVND (reference sequence). CDR3 size: 12 residues. The CDR3 here is CASRRGREKLFF. CDR3 coding DNA: TGTGCTTCCAGACGAGGGCGCGAAAAACTGTTTTTT.

This clone has just one count. The rearrangement uses TRBV4-1 and TRBJ1-5; TRBD1 agrees at 7 bases. The CDR3 runs 15 residues. Germline lookup yields CDR1 MGHRA and CDR2 YSYEKL. Trimming removed 3 bases from V and 7 bases from J; junction bases left unmatched: 9. CDR3 region: CASSQEQGLGQPQHF. The CDR3 bases are TGCGCCAGCAGCCAGGAACAGGGGTTAGGGCAGCCCCAGCATTTT.

V usage is TRBV5-1 and J usage is TRBJ2-5; the D gene is possibly TRBD1 (6 bases). Germline-derived CDR1 and CDR2 are SGHRS and YFSETQ. Trimming pared 2 bases from V and 2 bases from J, leaving 13 bases between. This CDR3 is 15 amino acids long. The CDR3 region has the DNA TGCGCCAGCAGCTTTGGACAGAGCCTTCAAGAGACCCAGTACTTC. Protein sequence: CASSFGQSLQETQYF.

The chain is built from TRBV19 and TRBJ2-3; tentatively, D is TRBD2 (6 bases). This CDR3 contains 14 residues. V was pared by 3 bases and J by 6 bases, with 13 bases between. The germline gives CDR1 LNHDA, CDR2 SQIVND (reference sequence). The chain's CDR3 is CASSIAGSWDTQYF. For the CDR3, the DNA is TGTGCCAGTAGTATCGCGGGGTCTTGGGATACGCAGTATTTT.

With regard to this clone: Additional DNA sequences in this sample encode the identical CDR3. This chain uses TRBV7-2 with TRBJ2-1; D gene unclear. Trimming left V 1 base short and J 5 bases short, with 6 bases between. CDR3 size: 13 residues. Germline-derived CDR1 and CDR2 are SGHTA and FQGNSA. The CDR3 nucleotides are TGTGCCAGCAGCTTAGGGAGAGACAATGAGCAGTTCTTC. It codes for CASSLGRDNEQFF.

V and J are TRBV5-1 and TRBJ2-1, with 8 nucleotides matching TRBD2. Per germline, CDR1 SGHRS and CDR2 YFSETQ. This CDR3 is built from 15 residues. With 1 base clipped from V and 5 bases from J, the junction kept 5 bases outside the gene matches. CDR3 sequence: CASSLMSGSHNEQFF. The CDR3 nucleotides read TGCGCCAGCAGCTTGATGAGCGGGAGTCACAATGAGCAGTTCTTC.

The genes are TRBV2 and TRBJ1-3; D call uncertain. Trimming took off 8 bases at V and 5 bases at J, with 19 bases between the two ends. CDR3 length: 15 residues. Germline values: CDR1 SNHLY, CDR2 FYNNEI. CDR3 sequence: CASRLEGTVRNTIYF. The CDR3 DNA follows: TGTGCCAGCCGACTAGAGGGAACTGTACGAAACACCATATATTTT.

The chain joins TRBV11-2 to TRBJ2-4, with 7 positions matching TRBD2. Germline V gives CDR1 SGHAT, CDR2 FQNNGV. J lost 0 bases, V lost 1 base, and 6 bases had no gene match. The CDR3 extends over 17 amino acids. Written as DNA, the CDR3 is TGTGCCAGCAGCTTAGTCGGGGGGAGAGGAGCCAAAAACATTCAGTACTTC. It translates to CASSLVGGRGAKNIQYF. Together with reference TRBV11-2 and TRBJ2-4, the CDR3 gives the full variable domain: EAGVAQSPRYKIIEKRQSVAFWCNPISGHATLYWYQQILGQGPKLLIQFQNNGVVDDSQLPKDRFSAERLKGVDSTLKIQPAKLEDSAVYLCASSLVGGRGAKNIQYFGAGTRLSVL.

The rearrangement joins TRBV7-9 to TRBJ1-2, with D possibly matching TRBD1 (5 bases). Trimming took off 0 bases at V and 8 bases at J, with 10 bases between the two ends. Germline V CDR1 and CDR2: SEHNR, FQNEAQ (reference sequence). The CDR3 length is 13 residues. CDR3 DNA sequence: TGTGCCAGCAGCTTAGCGCTGGGGCAGGGCTACACCTTC. This encodes CASSLALGQGYTF.

This clone was recorded only once. The chain uses TRBV27 and TRBJ1-1; D remains unclear. Per the germline V gene, CDR1 is MNHEY and CDR2 is SMNVEV (reference sequence). This CDR3 is 14 amino acids long. V was pared by 0 bases and J by 1 base, with 6 bases between. The CDR3 here is CASSLSSWNTEAFF. The CDR3 DNA reads TGTGCCAGCAGTTTATCTTCGTGGAACACTGAAGCTTTCTTT.

This chain's CDR3 is CSVEKREEWTDTQYF. In DNA form, the CDR3 reads TGCAGCGTTGAAAAGCGGGAGGAATGGACAGATACGCAGTATTTT. This rearrangement joins TRBV29-1 to TRBJ2-3; 9 bases agree with TRBD2. The ends lost 2 bases at V and 3 bases at J; junction bases unmatched: 6. CDR1 is SQVTM and CDR2 is ANQGSEA in the germline V gene. The length of the CDR3 is 15 residues.